Listed below are T cell receptor beta chains from one sample, sequenced in a study of preoperative IRX-2 immunotherapy in early breast cancer. Sequenced by immunoSEQ multiplex PCR; TCRdb stores in-frame clones only, minus some. The sample records about 98,000 clones, approximately 90% being singletons. This specimen consisted of tumor tissue, obtained after IRX-2 immunotherapy. The receptors shown here come from a human donor with breast cancer. CDR3s include the opening cysteine and the closing phenylalanine or tryptophan. D genes are given only for firm matches. The size of a clone is reported for some rows only, either as once, few or many, or as a class for expanded clones.

TRBJ1-4 TRBV5-1 TRBD1 NA TGCGCCAGCAGCGTGGGACAGGGGAATGAAAAACTGTTTTTT CASSVGQGNEKLFF
TRBJ2-3 TRBV30 TRBD1 NA TGTGCCTGGAGCGGGACAGGGGGCGCAGATACGCAGTATTTT CAWSGTGGADTQYF
TRBJ1-3 TRBV28 NA NA TGTGCCAGCAGTTCTGCAGGGTCGGGGGGAAACACCATATATTTT CASSSAGSGGNTIYF
TRBJ1-5 TRBV6-8 NA NA TGTGCCAGAAGCTACCCAGGGGCCCCTCTGAGCAATCAGCCCCAGCATTTT CARSYPGAPLSNQPQHF
TRBJ1-4 TRBV5-1 NA NA TGCGCCAGCAGCCCGGCCGGGCGGGGGACTAATGAAAAACTGTTTTTT CASSPAGRGTNEKLFF
TRBJ2-6 TRBV5-1 NA NA TGCGCCAGCAGCGGCGCCTTGCAGGGCATCTCTGGGGCCAACGTCCTGACTTTC CASSGALQGISGANVLTF
TRBJ2-2 TRBV7-1 NA NA TGTGCCAGCAGCTTATCTCCAGGGAACACCGGGGAGCTGTTTTTT CASSLSPGNTGELFF
TRBJ2-1 TRBV5-1 TRBD1 NA TGCGCCAGCAGCTTGGAGGGACAGTTATACAATGAGCAGTTCTTC CASSLEGQLYNEQFF
TRBJ2-1 TRBV11-3 NA few TGTGCCAGCAGCTTAGAGGCAGGATACAATGAGCAGTTCTTC CASSLEAGYNEQFF
TRBJ2-7 TRBV5-1 NA NA TGCGCCAGCAGCTTGGCCGGGGATACCTACGAGCAGTACTTC CASSLAGDTYEQYF
TRBJ2-5 TRBV6-8 TRBD1 many TGTGCCAGAACAGGGGGCCAAGAGACCCAGTACTTC CARTGGQETQYF
TRBJ2-7 TRBV28 TRBD1 NA TGTGCCAGCAGTTCCCCACTCGGGACAGGGGGTCACGAGCAGTACTTC CASSSPLGTGGHEQYF
TRBJ2-7 TRBV11-3 NA few TGTGCCAGCACTAACCTCGAGAGGGTAAACGAGCAGTACTTC CASTNLERVNEQYF
TRBJ1-4 TRBV7-8 NA NA TGTGCCACCCCGAGGGGGGATACAACTAATGAAAAACTGTTTTTT CATPRGDTTNEKLFF
TRBJ1-2 TRBV6-7 NA NA TGTGCCAGCAGTTACAAGGAGGGTACCACCTTC CASSYKEGTTF
TRBJ2-1 TRBV7-6 NA once TGTGCCAGCAGCGCACTCAATAGGGTGAATGAGCAGTTCTTC CASSALNRVNEQFF
TRBJ1-1 TRBV30 NA few TGTGCCTGGAGTCGGGACATGAACACTGAAGCTTTCTTT CAWSRDMNTEAFF
TRBJ2-7 TRBV18 NA few TGTGCCAGCGCCCGGGACACCGGCTACGAGCAGTACTTC CASARDTGYEQYF
TRBJ2-1 TRBV29-1 TRBD1 NA TGCAGCGTTGTGGGACAGGCATCCTACAATGAGCAGTTCTTC CSVVGQASYNEQFF
TRBJ1-1 TRBV5-1 TRBD1 NA TGCGCCAGCACCTTGACAGGGGACGCCACTGAAGCTTTCTTT CASTLTGDATEAFF
TRBJ1-2 TRBV28 NA NA TGTGCCAGCAGTTTAACGGTACCGGCCTCTGGCTACACCTTC CASSLTVPASGYTF
TRBJ1-2 TRBV19 NA NA TGTGCCAGTAGTTTAACAACCCAACCTAAATATGGCTACACCTTC CASSLTTQPKYGYTF
TRBJ1-4 TRBV11-3 TRBD1 NA TGTGCCAGCAGCTGGGACAGAACTAATGAAAAACTGTTTTTT CASSWDRTNEKLFF
TRBJ1-2 TRBV6-8 NA NA TGTGCCAGCAGACTCCTCGGGGGCAACTATGGCTACACCTTC CASRLLGGNYGYTF
TRBJ1-1 TRBV11-3 NA NA TGTGCCAGCAGCTTGACCGACGGGACGGTCGCTGAAGCTTTCTTT CASSLTDGTVAEAFF
TRBJ1-4 TRBV4-1 NA NA TGCGCCAGCAGCCTTGCGGAAGGGCAGGGGGAAAAACTGTTTTTT CASSLAEGQGEKLFF
TRBJ1-1 TRBV19 TRBD1 NA TGTGCCAGTAGTACCGGGACAGGGGACAGGGGACAGGCTGAAGCTTTCTTT CASSTGTGDRGQAEAFF
TRBJ2-1 TRBV11-3 TRBD1 NA TGTGCCAGCAGCTCAGGACAGGGAATAGGGTACAATGAGCAGTTCTTC CASSSGQGIGYNEQFF
TRBJ1-3 TRBV6-8 NA NA TGTGCCAGCAGTTATCAACCCGGGGTTGCTGGAAACACCATATATTTT CASSYQPGVAGNTIYF
TRBJ1-1 TRBV18 NA NA TGTGCCAGCTCACCCCTAACAGGACCCGGGTACACTGAAGCTTTCTTT CASSPLTGPGYTEAFF
TRBJ1-1 TRBV5-1 NA NA TGCGCCAGCAGCCTTGGGTTTTTTTCGCAGGGAGCCACTGAAGCTTTCTTT CASSLGFFSQGATEAFF
TRBJ1-1 TRBV18 NA NA TGTGCCAGCTCAGGGGGGATGAACACTGAAGCTTTCTTT CASSGGMNTEAFF
TRBJ2-1 TRBV29-1 NA NA TGCAGCGTTGAAGATCGAGGGGTAAGCTCCTACAATGAGCAGTTCTTC CSVEDRGVSSYNEQFF
TRBJ2-5 TRBV19 NA NA TGTGCCAGGACCCCGAAGACTCAAGAGACCCAGTACTTC CARTPKTQETQYF
TRBJ2-3 TRBV18 NA NA TGTGCCAGCTCACTCCCCCACGGTACGCAGTATTTT CASSLPHGTQYF
TRBJ1-1 TRBV11-3 NA NA TGTGCCAGCAGCCCCTTGGACCGCCAGGTTGATGAAGCTTTCTTT CASSPLDRQVDEAFF
TRBJ1-5 TRBV10-2 NA NA TGCGCCAGCAGTGAGATAGGGGGGGGTCAGCCCCAGCATTTT CASSEIGGGQPQHF
TRBJ2-2 TRBV14 NA NA TGTGCCAGCAGCAATACCAACACCGGGGAGCTGTTTTTT CASSNTNTGELFF
TRBJ2-2 TRBV7-7 TRBD2 once TGTGCCAGCAGCTTATACCCCGGGACTAGCGCCACCGGGGAGCTGTTTTTT CASSLYPGTSATGELFF
TRBJ1-4 TRBV5-1 NA NA TGCGCCAGCAGCTTGGAACCTCCGAATGAAAAACTGTTTTTT CASSLEPPNEKLFF